This T cell receptor (beta chain) was sequenced in a study of vaccination effects on CD4 cells after COVID-19. Data came from immunoSEQ multiplex PCR; TCRdb stores just in-frame clones and leaves some out. The sample records 15,000 or so clones, 60% to 80% being singletons. Viral peptide pool expansion of antigen-specific CD4+ T cells preceded sequencing in the ViraFEST assay. Cultured cells yielded isolated CD4+ T cells after approximately nine days. Participants were given two doses of BNT162b2 or mRNA-1273 vaccine. The CDR3 is 13 residues long. V was trimmed by 1 base and J by 5 bases, leaving 7 bases between them. The germline V gene encodes CDR1 KGHSH and CDR2 LQKENI. Note on this clone: The antigen is undetermined.

The chain employs TRBV18 and TRBJ2-3; the D gene is possibly TRBD2 (5 bases). The receptor was isolated from a human donor who received a COVID-19 vaccine. This specimen was CD4+ T cells from PBMCs cultured with HCoV-NL63 spike peptides, taken after COVID-19 vaccination. CDR3 amino acids: CASSPREGDTQYF. The CDR3 DNA reads as TGTGCCAGCTCACCACGAGAGGGAGATACGCAGTATTTT.